This T cell receptor beta chain was found in a study of sequential checkpoint blockade in melanoma. The wider study: First-line arms were nivolumab then ipilimumab, or the reverse, randomized 1:1. Maintenance nivolumab came after either treatment sequence.

Treatment specified: randomized to nivolumab then ipilimumab (arm A) or the reverse (arm B). No patient had prior DNA-damaging chemotherapy. This clone has just one count. Trimming pared 8 bases from V and 2 bases from J, leaving 11 bases between. CDR3 length equals 13 residues. Germline V lookup: CDR1 SEHNR, CDR2 FQNEAQ (reference sequence). Clones were read by immunoSEQ multiplex PCR, and TCRdb kept only the in-frame ones, dropping some. Here the sample spans more than 9,500 clones, 70% to 75% being singletons. The receptor's source is a human donor with melanoma. V is TRBV7-9 and J is TRBJ2-3; possible D gene TRBD1, 5 bases. The starting material was CD8+ T cells sorted from blood (inferred from file names), obtained from a patient given nivolumab and ipilimumab in sequence. CDR3: CASVGPITDTQYF. Here the CDR3 DNA reads TGTGCCAGCGTGGGGCCCATCACAGATACGCAGTATTTT.